This T cell receptor beta chain was retrieved from a study of shared clonotypes between healthy human individuals. About the study: Participating donors consisted of two women and a few men aged 18 to 49. CD4 naive and CD4 memory each took three plates per donor, while CD8 naive took two and CD8 memory one.

On this clone itself: Its antigen is currently unknown.

Germline V gene lookup returns CDR1 MDHEN and CDR2 SYDVKM. With 7 bases clipped from V and 2 bases from J, the junction kept 8 bases outside the gene matches. The CDR3 spans 16 residues. Naive CD8 populations comprised CD45RO-negative cells positively selected for CCR7, excluding terminally differentiated effector memory CD45RA+ cells. Overall study findings and caveats: Non-shared clonotypes had lower generation probabilities than clonotypes shared by all four sorted-subset donors.

Sequenced by immunoSEQ multiplex PCR; TCRdb stores in-frame clones only, minus some. The sample yields about 700,000 clones, about 90% seen once. V gene TRBV28 combines with J gene TRBJ1-3, with TRBD1 identical over 10 bases. Input material: naive CD8+ T cells sorted from blood. This receptor was obtained from a man aged 30 to 45 in good health. CDR3 amino acids: CASNLGQGRAGNTIYF. The CDR3, as DNA: TGTGCCAGCAACCTGGGACAGGGGAGGGCTGGAAACACCATATATTTT.